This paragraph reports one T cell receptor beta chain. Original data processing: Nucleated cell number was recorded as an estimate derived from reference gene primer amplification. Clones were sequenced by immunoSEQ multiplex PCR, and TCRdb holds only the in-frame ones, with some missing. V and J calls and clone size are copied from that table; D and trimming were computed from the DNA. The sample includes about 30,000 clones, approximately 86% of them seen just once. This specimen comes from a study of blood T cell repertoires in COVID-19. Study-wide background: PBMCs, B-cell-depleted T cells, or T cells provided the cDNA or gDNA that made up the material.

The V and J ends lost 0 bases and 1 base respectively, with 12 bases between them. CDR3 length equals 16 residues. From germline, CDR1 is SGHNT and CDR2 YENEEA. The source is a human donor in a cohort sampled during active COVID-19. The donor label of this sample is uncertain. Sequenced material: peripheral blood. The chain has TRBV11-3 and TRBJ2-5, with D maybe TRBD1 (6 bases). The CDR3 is CASSLEGWGPQETQYF. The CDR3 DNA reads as TGTGCCAGCAGCTTAGAAGGTTGGGGGCCCCAAGAGACCCAGTACTTC.